This T cell receptor (beta chain) was sequenced for a study of T cells in Graves' hyperthyroidism and ophthalmopathy. Study-level information: Peripheral blood sampling occurred at initial diagnosis, before any treatment.

Many counts were recorded for this clonotype. The germline V gene has CDR1 DFQATT and CDR2 SNEGSKA (reference sequence). This CDR3 region has 13 residues. Trimming stripped 4 bases from V and 4 bases from J, with 12 bases between. Amplified TCR beta CDR3 regions came from RNA transcripts. First-round RT-PCR targeting the TCR CDR3 was performed with the HTBI primer set. TCRdb used MiXCR to reprocess the multiplex PCR reads, holding one entry per CDR3 protein. The profile shows about 600,000 distinct CDR3 sequences, approximately 15% of them singletons. Sequenced: blood. The receptor comes from a middle-aged woman with Graves' ophthalmopathy. The genes are TRBV20-1 and TRBJ2-3; a weak D match, TRBD2 (6 bases). The chain's CDR3 is CSAMASVADTQYF. CDR3 DNA: TGCAGTGCTATGGCTAGCGTAGCAGATACGCAGTATTTT.